This T cell receptor beta chain was documented in a study of tumor-infiltrating lymphocytes in primary liver carcinoma. This clonotype was seen a single time. The CDR3 covers 16 residues. The germline V gene encodes CDR1 SQVTM and CDR2 ANQGSEA. V shed 4 bases and J shed 3 bases, with 20 bases lying between them. TCR beta cDNA came from about 450 ng total RNA, primed with a constant-region primer. Modified slightly, ARM-PCR produced TCR beta libraries over three nested multiplex PCR rounds. The first two PCR rounds used TRBV1-TRBV30 primers with a Cbeta primer, roughly 10 cycles each. TCRdb reprocessed the multiplex PCR reads with MiXCR, giving one entry per CDR3 protein. Among roughly 78,000 distinct CDR3 sequences listed, 71% were seen once. Investigators took RNA and DNA out together from approximately 22-30 mg of unsorted bulk tissue.

The TCR originated in a woman aged 60-75 years with primary liver carcinoma and hepatitis B virus infection. Sequencing was carried out using liver tumor tissue from sampling region 4. Subset denoted: tumor region T4, right-lateral pole. This chain connects TRBV29-1 to TRBJ2-3, with D perhaps TRBD2 (6 bases). The CDR3: CSVAVTRERRTDTQYF. In DNA, the CDR3 is TGCAGCGTTGCCGTGACTAGAGAGAGAAGGACAGATACGCAGTATTTT.